Listed here is a single TCR beta chain. Its recognized antigen is unknown. The record has no base qualities; no much larger clone is one base away. In total, around 600 healthy bone marrow donors made up the cohort. All cohort members were sampled while nominally healthy, although unrecorded immune exposures were likely present. The donor tested CMV seronegative and was one of the 352 seronegative cohort members. Each donor provided a peripheral blood sample, and peripheral blood mononuclear cells were used for TCR beta sequencing. The Qiagen DNeasy Blood Extraction Kit was used to extract genomic DNA from the blood cell samples. The data belong to a study of cytomegalovirus exposure and HLA in healthy donors (dated by TCRdb to the late 2010s). Turning to the overall study: An earlier analysis of some 620 of the donors reported about 260 Gb of sequence data and 100 million to 120 million unique TCR beta sequences obtained from approximately 180 million T cells. An early release covering 550 to 650 HLA-typed donors comprised 300 to 350 gigabases of sequencing data and 85 million to 100 million unique TCR sequences. Of the 300 to 450 genotyped donors, 75% to 85% were placed in the genetic ancestry cluster associated with self-reported Caucasian donors. The study aimed to test whether signatures of past pathogen exposure could be identified by cataloging public T cell receptors. Using immunosequencing, the study profiled T cell repertoires from fewer than 850 subjects and related those repertoires to cytomegalovirus serostatus. A separate validation cohort of 90 to 150 different subjects was used in addition to the 666-subject first cohort. To predict cytomegalovirus infection status, the study brought together high-throughput TCR immunosequencing, statistical association of individual TCRs with disease status, and machine learning. A later analysis re-analyzed previously published TCR beta repertoires from 500 to 700 donors and added high-resolution HLA genotyping to study TCR occurrence patterns. In the later analysis, no new phenotypic data were used to find candidate immune exposures; instead, reliance was placed on TCR beta sequences and their occurrence across donors. In an earlier analysis of several hundred of the donors, high-throughput TCR beta sequencing was used to judge whether each TCR beta V gene segment behaved as functional or pseudogenic. Donor age, sex, ethnicity and CMV serostatus were compiled alongside the repertoire data. A later genetic analysis used genome-wide SNP genotypes for about three fifths of the 666 donors, treating that subset as a discovery cohort. Every discovery cohort repertoire had been produced on one sequencing platform. HLA typing covered class I and class II loci at four-digit resolution. Typing coverage varied by locus: roughly 620-630 donors for A, B, C, DRB1 and DQB1; roughly 500 for DQA1; around 570 for DPA1; roughly 470 for DPB1. About five DR-DQ haplotypes were treated as single units for association and clustering because of strong linkage in the cohort. On average, 235,054 unique TCR beta nucleotide sequences were sequenced per donor among about 400 genotyped donors of the cohort, with around 19% of those sequences being non-productive. The full study reports these points: According to a later analysis, TCR association rates differed among HLA loci, with DRB1 alleles showing the most associated TCRs and HLA-C alleles showing the fewest. Assigning TCR associations to individual alleles was difficult when HLA alleles, especially DR and DQ, strongly co-occurred. It was suggested by the authors that the approach could potentially be generalized to other disease states and immunological phenotypes. Across donors, most TCR sequences were observed very rarely, whereas some public TCRs were present in many individuals. Some IMGT-functional V segments, including TRBV6-2 and TRBV6-3, could not be told apart with the 87-base-pair reads, so those segments were excluded. Three of the identified cytomegalovirus-associated TCR beta chains were confirmed in vitro to be specific for cytomegalovirus antigens. An earlier analysis of some 560 of the donors showed that most TCR beta V segments appeared in productive rearrangements either about 90% or about 30% of the time, which broadly matched IMGT annotations. The cohort was sequenced for TCR beta chains only, and without alpha or paired-chain data the features that could be detected were limited. Correlated functional status among segregating V segments might be attributable to linkage disequilibrium, but an unknown experimental factor could not be ruled out. A further reported finding was that TCR beta sequences accurately predicted the HLA-A and HLA-B alleles for most subjects in the first cohort. Sequencing depth was assumed to be roughly uniform across donors in the presence/absence analyses, though that assumption may not hold. Because HLA typing was missing for some donors at each locus, association tests included only the typed subset. A total of about 180 TCR beta chains were listed by the study as associated with cytomegalovirus. Compared with the approximately 600-donor mean, donors in an Asian-associated ancestry cluster had fewer N-insertions in productive TCRs, according to a later genetic analysis. Because counts were too low, approximately 18 rarely observed V segments, including chromosome 9 orphons, were excluded from the earlier analysis of around 640 of the donors. Compared with equally common non-associated chains, HLA-associated TCR beta chains in a later analysis were more clonally expanded and had lower generation probabilities. At a false discovery rate of 0.05, a later analysis linked fewer than 20,000 TCR beta sequences to specific HLA alleles. Cytomegalovirus status was reported to be diagnosed by the classifier with high specificity and sensitivity in both the original and validation cohorts. Immune exposure information for the cohort was limited to CMV serostatus. In a later genetic analysis, a missense DCLRE1C variant was associated with V-gene and J-gene trimming of TCR beta chains, and the association was replicated in an independent cohort. In a later analysis, most CMV-associated TCR beta chains were found to appear HLA-restricted, with HLA associations seemingly driven largely by CMV exposure. A cluster of highly shared sequence variants was judged likely to represent a technical artifact of the sequencing pipeline. According to a later analysis, parvovirus B19, influenza, CMV and Epstein-Barr virus appeared linked to several top co-occurrence clusters.

Library prep was done by the immunoSEQ multiplex PCR assay. A mixture of 60 forward primers for TCR Vbeta segments and 13 reverse primers for TCR Jbeta segments was used in the multiplex PCR. A multiplex PCR assay on genomic DNA amplified the CDR3 region of rearranged TCR beta genes. The Illumina HiSeq System was used to sequence the amplified TCR beta libraries as 87-base-pair reads. Under the source paper's analysis protocol: In a later analysis, tens of millions of unique TCR beta chains were counted across the roughly 670 repertoires, and roughly 11 million of these chains were shared by at least two donors. To remove PCR and sequencing errors, raw reads were error-corrected and collapsed into unique sequences using a nearest-neighbor algorithm that merged closely related sequences. CDR3 sequences were aligned to IMGT reference sequences to assign V, D and J gene segments. For a sequence to be retained, a match of at least six nucleotides was required to both a V gene segment and a J gene segment. A rearrangement was called productive if the CDR3 had no stop codons and remained in frame with V and J, and every other rearrangement was called non-productive. Following IMGT convention, CDR3 was defined as the stretch from the second conserved V-encoded cysteine up to the conserved J-encoded phenylalanine. In an earlier analysis of more than 550 of the donors, sequences lacking an unambiguous match to a single V gene segment were excluded. In an earlier analysis of 587 of the donors, V segments were called functional above 56.7% productive rearrangements and were called segregating when the between-donor standard deviation exceeded 5%. A statistical classification framework was developed to diagnose cytomegalovirus status using the catalog of TCR beta chain sequences. In a later analysis, TCR nucleotide sequences were compared against IMGT/GENE-DB human TR gene sequences so that V and J genes could be assigned. The TCRdist pipeline was used in a later analysis to assign CDR3 sequences and most-parsimonious VDJ recombination scenarios. In a later analysis, each TCR beta chain was defined by its CDR3 amino acid sequence together with its V-gene family, and reads without a unique V-gene family were excluded. In a later analysis, a few hundred highly shared, low-generation-probability nucleotide sequences were removed to address suspected cross-contamination and a sequencing artifact. In a later analysis, a clonal expansion index was calculated for each public chain from normalized within-repertoire ranks of inferred template counts. In a later analysis, generation probabilities were computed using a VDJ recombination model fitted to out-of-frame rearrangements, and the results were checked against IGoR. In a later analysis, hypergeometric tests were used to score TCR-TCR, TCR-HLA and TCR-CMV co-occurrence, with a repertoire-size bias correction applied to TCR pairs. In a later analysis, false discovery rates were estimated by permuting HLA or CMV assignments 20 times. In a later analysis, co-occurring TCRs were grouped with DBSCAN, and TCRdist sequence similarity was added when clustering was performed within HLA-allele-positive subsets. For co-occurrence clustering, repertoires with fewer than 30,000 or more than 120,000 public chains were excluded, along with roughly 5 repertoires with anomalous nucleotide sharing. The table was pulled from immuneACCESS by TCRdb, which kept in-frame rearrangements only. Such tables lose some clones; where checked, under half of the loss comes from unresolved V genes, and the rest has no known cause. D and trimming come from the DNA, and the V and J calls and clone size come from that table. The sample contains some 220,000 clones, roughly 89% of them found a single time. Approximately 1% of the sample lies in the top ten.

The CDR3 numbers 15 residues from cysteine through phenylalanine. Solely the CDR3 DNA is kept, with 45 bases framed from the first base. Trimming removed 0 bases from V and 4 bases from J, leaving 10 bases between the germline ends. Based on the germline V gene (reference sequence), the CDR1 and CDR2 sequences are SEHNR and FQNEAQ. The sequenced sample was PBMCs. This receptor was taken from a woman aged 18 to 35 in good health and CMV-seronegative. The chain is assembled from TRBV7-9 and TRBJ2-1; no D segment can be confidently identified. The CDR3 protein is CASSLAAGRYNEQFF. DNA sequence: TGTGCCAGCAGCTTAGCGGCTGGCAGATACAATGAGCAGTTCTTC.